This T cell receptor beta chain appears in the sequencing data of a study of CD8 T cells in ankylosing spondylitis. Study-level findings and limits: Ankylosing spondylitis blood appeared to carry a characteristic TCR beta motif of roughly eight highly homologous variants.

In its sample, this clonotype was seen many times. Its antigen remains unknown. TCRdb re-called the 5' RACE reads with MiXCR, one entry per CDR3 protein. The table records about 800,000 distinct CDR3 sequences, 10% to 15% of them present only once. The sequenced sample was blood, either unsorted or a sorted T cell fraction (not recorded which). The sequence was obtained from a male donor with ankylosing spondylitis.

The CDR3 region is CASSWTGLSRTGELFF. CDR3 nucleotides: TGTGCCAGCAGTTGGACGGGACTTTCTCGAACCGGGGAGCTGTTTTTT. V usage is TRBV12-3 or TRBV12-4 and J usage is TRBJ2-2, with a possible D match to TRBD2 (6 bases). This CDR3 contains 16 residues. V lost 4 bases and J lost 5, with 17 bases in between.